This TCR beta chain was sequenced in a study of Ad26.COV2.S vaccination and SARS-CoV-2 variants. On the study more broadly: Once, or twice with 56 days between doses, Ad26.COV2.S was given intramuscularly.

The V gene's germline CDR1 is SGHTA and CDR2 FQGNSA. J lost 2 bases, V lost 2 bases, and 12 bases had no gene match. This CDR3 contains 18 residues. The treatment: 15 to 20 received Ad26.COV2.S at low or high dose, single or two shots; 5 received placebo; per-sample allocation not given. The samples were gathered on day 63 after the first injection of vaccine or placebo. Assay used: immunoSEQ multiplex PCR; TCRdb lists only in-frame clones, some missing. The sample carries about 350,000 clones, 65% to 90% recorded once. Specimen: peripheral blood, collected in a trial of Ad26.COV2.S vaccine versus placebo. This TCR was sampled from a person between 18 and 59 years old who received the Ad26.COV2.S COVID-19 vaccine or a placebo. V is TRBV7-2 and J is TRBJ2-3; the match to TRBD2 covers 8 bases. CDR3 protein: CASSLLLMGGGITDTQYF. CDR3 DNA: TGTGCCAGCAGCTTACTACTAATGGGCGGGGGGATCACAGATACGCAGTATTTT.